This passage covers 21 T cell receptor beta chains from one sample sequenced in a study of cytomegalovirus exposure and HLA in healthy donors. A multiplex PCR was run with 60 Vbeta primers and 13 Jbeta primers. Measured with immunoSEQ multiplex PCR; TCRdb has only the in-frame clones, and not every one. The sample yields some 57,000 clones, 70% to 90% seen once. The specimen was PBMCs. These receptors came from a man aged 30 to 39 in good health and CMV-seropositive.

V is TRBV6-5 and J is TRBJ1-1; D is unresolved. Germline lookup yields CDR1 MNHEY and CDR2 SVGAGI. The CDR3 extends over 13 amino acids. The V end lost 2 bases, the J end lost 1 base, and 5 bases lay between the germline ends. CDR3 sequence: CASSYTENTEAFF. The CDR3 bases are TGTGCCAGCAGTTACACAGAGAACACTGAAGCTTTCTTT.

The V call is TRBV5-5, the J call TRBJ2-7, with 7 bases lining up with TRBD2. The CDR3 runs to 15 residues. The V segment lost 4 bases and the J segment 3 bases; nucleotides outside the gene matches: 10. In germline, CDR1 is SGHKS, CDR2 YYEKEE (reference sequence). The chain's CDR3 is CASSGGVASVYEQYF. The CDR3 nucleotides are TGTGCCAGCAGCGGGGGGGTAGCGTCCGTCTACGAGCAGTACTTC. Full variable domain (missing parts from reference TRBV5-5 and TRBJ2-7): DAGVTQSPTHLIKTRGQQVTLRCSPISGHKSVSWYQQVLGQGPQFIFQYYEKEERGRGNFPDRFSARQFPNYSSELNVNALLLGDSALYLCASSGGVASVYEQYFGPGTRLTVT.

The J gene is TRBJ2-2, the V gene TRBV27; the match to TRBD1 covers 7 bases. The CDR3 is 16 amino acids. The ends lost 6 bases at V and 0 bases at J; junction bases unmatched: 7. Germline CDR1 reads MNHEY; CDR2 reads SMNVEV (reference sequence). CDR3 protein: CASRRTGTANTGELFF. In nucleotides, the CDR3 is TGTGCCAGCAGACGAACCGGGACAGCGAACACCGGGGAGCTGTTTTTT.

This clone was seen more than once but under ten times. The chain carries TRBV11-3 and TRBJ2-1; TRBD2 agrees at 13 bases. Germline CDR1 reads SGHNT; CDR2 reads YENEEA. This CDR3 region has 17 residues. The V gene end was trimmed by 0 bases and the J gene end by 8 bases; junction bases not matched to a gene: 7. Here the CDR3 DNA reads TGTGCCAGCAGCTTAGATCGACTAGCGGGAGGCTGGGATGAGCAGTTCTTC. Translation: CASSLDRLAGGWDEQFF.

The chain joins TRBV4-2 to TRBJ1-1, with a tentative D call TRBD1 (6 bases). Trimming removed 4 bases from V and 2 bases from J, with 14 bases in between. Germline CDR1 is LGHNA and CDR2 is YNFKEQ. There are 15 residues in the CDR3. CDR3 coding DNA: TGTGCCAGCAGCCGTATGACAGGAGCCAACACTGAAGCTTTCTTT. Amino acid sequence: CASSRMTGANTEAFF.

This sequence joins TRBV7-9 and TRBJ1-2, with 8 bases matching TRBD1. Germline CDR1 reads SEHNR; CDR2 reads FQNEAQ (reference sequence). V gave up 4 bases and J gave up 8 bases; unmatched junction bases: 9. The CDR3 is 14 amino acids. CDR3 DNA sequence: TGTGCCAGCAGCTGGGTAGGACAGGGAAGAGGCTACACCTTC. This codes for CASSWVGQGRGYTF.

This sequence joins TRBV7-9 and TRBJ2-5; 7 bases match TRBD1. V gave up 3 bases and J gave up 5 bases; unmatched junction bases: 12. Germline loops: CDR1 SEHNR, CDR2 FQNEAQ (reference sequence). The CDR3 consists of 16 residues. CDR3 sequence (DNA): TGTGCCAGCAGCTTTTCATTAGGGGGCGTTGGGGAGACCCAGTACTTC. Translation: CASSFSLGGVGETQYF.

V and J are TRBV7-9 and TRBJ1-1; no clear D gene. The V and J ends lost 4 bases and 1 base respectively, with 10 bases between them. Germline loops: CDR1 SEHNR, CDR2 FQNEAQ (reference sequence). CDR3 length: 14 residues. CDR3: CASSSNPGNTEAFF. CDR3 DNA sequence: TGTGCCAGCAGCTCCAACCCGGGGAACACTGAAGCTTTCTTT.

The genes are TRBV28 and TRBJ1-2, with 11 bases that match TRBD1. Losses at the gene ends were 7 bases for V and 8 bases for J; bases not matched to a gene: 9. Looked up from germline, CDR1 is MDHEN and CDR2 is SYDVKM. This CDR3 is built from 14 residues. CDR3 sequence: CASKPGTGGRGYTF. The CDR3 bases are TGTGCCAGCAAACCCGGGACAGGGGGACGAGGCTACACCTTC.

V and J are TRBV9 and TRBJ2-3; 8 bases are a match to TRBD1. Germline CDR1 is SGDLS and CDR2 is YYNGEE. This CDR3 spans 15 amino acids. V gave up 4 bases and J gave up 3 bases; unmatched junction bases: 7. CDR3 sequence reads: CASSPDRGLTDTQYF. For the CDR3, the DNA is TGTGCCAGCAGCCCCGACAGGGGCCTGACAGATACGCAGTATTTT. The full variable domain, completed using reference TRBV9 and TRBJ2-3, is DSGVTQTPKHLITATGQRVTLRCSPRSGDLSVYWYQQSLDQGLQFLIQYYNGEERAKGNILERFSAQQFPDLHSELNLSSLELGDSALYFCASSPDRGLTDTQYFGPGTRLTVL.

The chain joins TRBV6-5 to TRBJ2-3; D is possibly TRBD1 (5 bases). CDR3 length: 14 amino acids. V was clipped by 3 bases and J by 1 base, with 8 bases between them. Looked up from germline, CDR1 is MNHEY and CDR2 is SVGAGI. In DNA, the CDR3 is TGTGCCAGCAGTTATCAGGGCCGCACAGATACGCAGTATTTT. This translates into CASSYQGRTDTQYF.

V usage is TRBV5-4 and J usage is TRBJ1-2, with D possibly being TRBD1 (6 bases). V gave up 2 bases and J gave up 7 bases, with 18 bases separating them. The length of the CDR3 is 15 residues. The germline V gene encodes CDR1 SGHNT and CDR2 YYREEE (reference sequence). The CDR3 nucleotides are TGTGCCAGCAGCTTTTACGGGGGGGCAGAAGGTGGCTACACCTTC. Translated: CASSFYGGAEGGYTF.

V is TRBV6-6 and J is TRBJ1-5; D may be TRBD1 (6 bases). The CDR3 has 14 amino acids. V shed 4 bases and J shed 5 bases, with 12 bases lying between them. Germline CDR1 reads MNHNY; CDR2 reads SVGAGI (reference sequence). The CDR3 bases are TGTGCCAGCAGTTTGGGGGCGGGAGATCAGCCCCAGCATTTT. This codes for CASSLGAGDQPQHF.

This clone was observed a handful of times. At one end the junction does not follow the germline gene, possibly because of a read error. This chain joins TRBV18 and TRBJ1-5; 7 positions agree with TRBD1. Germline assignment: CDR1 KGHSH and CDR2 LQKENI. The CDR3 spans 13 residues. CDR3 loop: CASSPQGSQPQHF. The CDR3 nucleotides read TGTGCCAGCTCTCCACAGGGGTCCCAGCCCCAGCATTTT. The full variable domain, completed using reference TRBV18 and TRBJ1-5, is NAGVMQNPRHLVRRRGQEARLRCSPMKGHSHVYWYRQLPEEGLKFMVYLQKENIIDESGMPKERFSAEFPKEGPSILRIQQVVRGDSAAYFCASSPQGSQPQHFGDGTRLSIL.

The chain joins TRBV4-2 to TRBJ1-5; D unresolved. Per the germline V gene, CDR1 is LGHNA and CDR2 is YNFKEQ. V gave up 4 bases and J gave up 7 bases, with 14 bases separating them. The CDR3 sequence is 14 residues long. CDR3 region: CASSLGSGGQPQHF. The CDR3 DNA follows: TGTGCCAGCAGCCTCGGGTCTGGTGGGCAGCCCCAGCATTTT.

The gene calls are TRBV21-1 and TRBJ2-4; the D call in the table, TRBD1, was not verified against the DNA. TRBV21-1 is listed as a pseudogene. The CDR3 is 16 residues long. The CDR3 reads CASSKLTGDHKNIQYF. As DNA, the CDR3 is TGTGCCAGCAGCAAATTAACAGGGGACCACAAAAACATTCAGTACTTC.

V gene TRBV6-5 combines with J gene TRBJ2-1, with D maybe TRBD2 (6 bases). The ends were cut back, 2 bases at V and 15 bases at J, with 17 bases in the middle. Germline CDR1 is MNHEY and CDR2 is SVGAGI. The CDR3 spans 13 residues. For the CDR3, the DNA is TGTGCCAGCAGTTACCGGACCCGGGGGAATTTGTTCTTC. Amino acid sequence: CASSYRTRGNLFF.

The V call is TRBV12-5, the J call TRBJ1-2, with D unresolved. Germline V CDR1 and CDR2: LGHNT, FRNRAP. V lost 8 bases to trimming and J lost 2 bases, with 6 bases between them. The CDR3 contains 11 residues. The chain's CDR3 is CASSENYGYTF. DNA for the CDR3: TGTGCTAGTTCGGAGAACTATGGCTACACCTTC.

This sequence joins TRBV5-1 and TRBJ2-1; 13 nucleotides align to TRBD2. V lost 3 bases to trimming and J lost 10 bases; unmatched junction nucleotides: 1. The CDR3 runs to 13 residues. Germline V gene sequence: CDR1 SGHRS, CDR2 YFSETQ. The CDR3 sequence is CASSWTSGREQFF. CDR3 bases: TGCGCCAGCAGCTGGACTAGCGGGAGAGAGCAGTTCTTC.

In nucleotides, the CDR3 is TGTGCCAGCCCCCGGACAGATACCCGAAACGGCTACACCTTC. Protein product: CASPRTDTRNGYTF. The chain joins TRBV18 to TRBJ1-2; D is perhaps TRBD1 (6 bases). CDR3 length equals 14 residues. V shed 8 bases and J shed 8 bases, with 21 bases lying between them. Germline CDR1 KGHSH, CDR2 LQKENI.

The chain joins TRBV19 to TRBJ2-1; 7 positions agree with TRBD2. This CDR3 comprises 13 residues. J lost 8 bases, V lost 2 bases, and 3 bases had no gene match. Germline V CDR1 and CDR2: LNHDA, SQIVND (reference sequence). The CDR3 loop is CASSIFRGDEQFF. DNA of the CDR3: TGTGCCAGTAGTATATTCCGGGGGGATGAGCAGTTCTTC.